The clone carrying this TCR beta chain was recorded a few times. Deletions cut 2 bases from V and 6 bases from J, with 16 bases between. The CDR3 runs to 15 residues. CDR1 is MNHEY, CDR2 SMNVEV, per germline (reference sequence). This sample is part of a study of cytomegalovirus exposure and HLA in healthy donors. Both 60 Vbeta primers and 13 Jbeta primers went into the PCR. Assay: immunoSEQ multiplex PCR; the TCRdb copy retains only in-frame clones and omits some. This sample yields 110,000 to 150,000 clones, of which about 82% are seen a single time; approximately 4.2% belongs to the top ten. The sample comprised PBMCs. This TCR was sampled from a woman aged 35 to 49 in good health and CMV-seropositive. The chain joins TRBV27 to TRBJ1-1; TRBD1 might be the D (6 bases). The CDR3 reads CASSLGAGVRSEAFF. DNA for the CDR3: TGTGCCAGCAGTTTAGGGGCAGGGGTGAGATCTGAAGCTTTCTTT.